The clone carrying this T cell receptor (beta chain) showed up just once. Its antigen is as yet unknown. These data come from a study of OX40 agonist ivuxolimab in advanced cancers. Study in general: Two patients with cutaneous melanoma and one with hepatocellular carcinoma, three in total, showed partial responses.

Notes on the study in general: No antigen was identified for the clonally expanded peripheral T cells.

Blood got drawn at baseline, again on cycle 4 day 1, and then on cycle 7 day 1. This table comes from immunoSEQ multiplex PCR, and its TCRdb copy is limited to in-frame clones, with some not included. The data show tens of thousands of clones, roughly nine tenths seen once. CDR3 length: 15 residues. In germline, CDR1 is SGHNT, CDR2 YYREEE (reference sequence). V shed 5 bases, J shed 0 bases, and the junction held 3 bases outside the gene matches. Material: CD4+ or CD8+ T cells sorted from blood, obtained in a trial of the OX40 agonist ivuxolimab. The chain is built from TRBV5-4 and TRBJ1-1; 11 bases map to TRBD1. The source of this sequence is an adult with an advanced solid tumor such as melanoma, head and neck, liver or kidney cancer. As DNA, the CDR3 is TGTGCCAGCAGTTGGGACAGGGGGATGAACACTGAAGCTTTCTTT. Its protein is CASSWDRGMNTEAFF.